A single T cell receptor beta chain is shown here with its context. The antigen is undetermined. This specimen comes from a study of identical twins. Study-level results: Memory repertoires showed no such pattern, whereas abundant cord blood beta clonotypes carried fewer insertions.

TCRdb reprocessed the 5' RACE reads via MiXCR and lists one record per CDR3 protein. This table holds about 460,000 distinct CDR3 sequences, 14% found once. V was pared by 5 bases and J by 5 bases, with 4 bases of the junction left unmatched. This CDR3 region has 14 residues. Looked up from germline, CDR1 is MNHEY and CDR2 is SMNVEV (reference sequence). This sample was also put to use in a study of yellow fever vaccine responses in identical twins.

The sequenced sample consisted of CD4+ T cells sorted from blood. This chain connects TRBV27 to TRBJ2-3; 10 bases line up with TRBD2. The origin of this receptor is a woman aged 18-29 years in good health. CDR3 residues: CASSLRLAGDTQYF. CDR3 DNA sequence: TGTGCCAGCAGTCTCCGACTAGCGGGAGATACGCAGTATTTT.